This TCR beta chain was identified in a study of T cells in Graves' hyperthyroidism and ophthalmopathy. The length of the CDR3 is 14 residues. Germline loops: CDR1 SGHRS, CDR2 YFSETQ. Between the trimmed V and J ends, which lost 2 bases and 4 bases, there was a span of 13 bases. It was RNA transcripts that yielded the amplified TCR beta CDR3 regions. A set of HTBI primers served as the primers for a first-round RT-PCR of the TCR CDR3. TCRdb ran MiXCR on the multiplex PCR reads and lists one entry per CDR3 protein. The data contain roughly 740,000 distinct CDR3 sequences, about a sixth of them singletons. There are a few counts of this clonotype.

The origin of this receptor is a man between 18 and 35 years old with Graves' hyperthyroidism. The V and J genes are TRBV5-1 and TRBJ2-7, with D uncertain. The sequencing input was blood. The chain's CDR3 is CASSLQSSQYEQYF. CDR3 nucleotides: TGCGCCAGCAGCTTACAGTCCAGCCAGTACGAGCAGTACTTC.